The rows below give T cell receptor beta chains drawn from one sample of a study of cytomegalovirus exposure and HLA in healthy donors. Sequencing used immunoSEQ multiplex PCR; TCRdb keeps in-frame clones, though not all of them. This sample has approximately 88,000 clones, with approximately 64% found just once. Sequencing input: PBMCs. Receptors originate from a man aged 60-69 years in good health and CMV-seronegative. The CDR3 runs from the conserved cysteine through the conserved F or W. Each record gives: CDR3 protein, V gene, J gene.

CASPPAGSTDTQYF,TRBV18,TRBJ2-3
CSVEDQEGRRSQYF,TRBV29-1,TRBJ2-5
CASRGTVDSPLHF,TRBV10-1,TRBJ1-6
CASSPRRLAGGLVPYEQYF,TRBV18,TRBJ2-7
CASSGTGSGETQYF,TRBV2,TRBJ2-5
CASSPLGTGNTGELFF,TRBV14,TRBJ2-2
CASSFSVTRAPQYF,TRBV27,TRBJ2-5
CASSFGTPAYEQYF,TRBV5-4,TRBJ2-7
CASSLQGIPEKLFF,TRBV28,TRBJ1-4
CASSPGQGEAFF,TRBV7-3,TRBJ1-1
CAGQGLRYEQYF,TRBV27,TRBJ2-7
CAWRGLAGAWDTQYF,TRBV30,TRBJ2-3
CASSLVSAGVGEKLFF,TRBV7-2,TRBJ1-4
CASSSRTGEGEKLFF,TRBV7-9,TRBJ1-4
CASSGYPLGTDTQYF,TRBV2,TRBJ2-3
CASSVGAAGAENTQYF,TRBV9,TRBJ2-3
CASSLGGTRADALYSNQPQHF,TRBV28,TRBJ1-5
CASSVGAGTGTEAFF,TRBV9,TRBJ1-1
CASSGAGQIAYEQYF,TRBV11-3,TRBJ2-7
CASSYADRVGYTF,TRBV6-6,TRBJ1-2
CASSQTPGIQFF,TRBV4-1,TRBJ2-1
CASSEQGQGEQFF,TRBV9,TRBJ2-1